This T cell receptor beta chain is drawn from a study of T cell repertoires in cytomegalovirus infection. Study-wide background: Alongside well-studied HLA-B-restricted CMV epitopes, recently identified HLA-C-restricted CMV epitopes were also used. Matching HLA type, along with CMV infection, was indicated by public TCR beta signatures. Findings and caveats of the study: CMV-specific TCR beta clonotypes restricted by HLA-C were the ones dominating the ex vivo response. People with CMV and the relevant HLA were identified by cumulative public TCR beta family frequency.

TCRdb reprocessed the reads via MiXCR and lists one record per CDR3 protein. The sample holds some 940,000 distinct CDR3 sequences, under 40% seen once. This clonotype occurred a few times. The target antigen is unknown. The length of the CDR3 is 17 residues. V was pared by 0 bases and J by 0 bases, with 5 bases of the junction left unmatched. Germline lookup yields CDR1 SGDLS and CDR2 YYNGEE. The sequence was collected from a human donor in good health (CMV status not recorded). Some clones in this sample may be carry-over from other donors' samples. The V call is TRBV9, the J call TRBJ2-3; 9 nucleotides match TRBD2. Here the sequenced sample was cultured CD8+ T cells from PBMCs, taken from culture after CMV antigen stimulation. The CDR3 bases are TGTGCCAGCAGCGTAGGTCCCCTAGCGGGAAGCACAGATACGCAGTATTTT. This codes for CASSVGPLAGSTDTQYF.